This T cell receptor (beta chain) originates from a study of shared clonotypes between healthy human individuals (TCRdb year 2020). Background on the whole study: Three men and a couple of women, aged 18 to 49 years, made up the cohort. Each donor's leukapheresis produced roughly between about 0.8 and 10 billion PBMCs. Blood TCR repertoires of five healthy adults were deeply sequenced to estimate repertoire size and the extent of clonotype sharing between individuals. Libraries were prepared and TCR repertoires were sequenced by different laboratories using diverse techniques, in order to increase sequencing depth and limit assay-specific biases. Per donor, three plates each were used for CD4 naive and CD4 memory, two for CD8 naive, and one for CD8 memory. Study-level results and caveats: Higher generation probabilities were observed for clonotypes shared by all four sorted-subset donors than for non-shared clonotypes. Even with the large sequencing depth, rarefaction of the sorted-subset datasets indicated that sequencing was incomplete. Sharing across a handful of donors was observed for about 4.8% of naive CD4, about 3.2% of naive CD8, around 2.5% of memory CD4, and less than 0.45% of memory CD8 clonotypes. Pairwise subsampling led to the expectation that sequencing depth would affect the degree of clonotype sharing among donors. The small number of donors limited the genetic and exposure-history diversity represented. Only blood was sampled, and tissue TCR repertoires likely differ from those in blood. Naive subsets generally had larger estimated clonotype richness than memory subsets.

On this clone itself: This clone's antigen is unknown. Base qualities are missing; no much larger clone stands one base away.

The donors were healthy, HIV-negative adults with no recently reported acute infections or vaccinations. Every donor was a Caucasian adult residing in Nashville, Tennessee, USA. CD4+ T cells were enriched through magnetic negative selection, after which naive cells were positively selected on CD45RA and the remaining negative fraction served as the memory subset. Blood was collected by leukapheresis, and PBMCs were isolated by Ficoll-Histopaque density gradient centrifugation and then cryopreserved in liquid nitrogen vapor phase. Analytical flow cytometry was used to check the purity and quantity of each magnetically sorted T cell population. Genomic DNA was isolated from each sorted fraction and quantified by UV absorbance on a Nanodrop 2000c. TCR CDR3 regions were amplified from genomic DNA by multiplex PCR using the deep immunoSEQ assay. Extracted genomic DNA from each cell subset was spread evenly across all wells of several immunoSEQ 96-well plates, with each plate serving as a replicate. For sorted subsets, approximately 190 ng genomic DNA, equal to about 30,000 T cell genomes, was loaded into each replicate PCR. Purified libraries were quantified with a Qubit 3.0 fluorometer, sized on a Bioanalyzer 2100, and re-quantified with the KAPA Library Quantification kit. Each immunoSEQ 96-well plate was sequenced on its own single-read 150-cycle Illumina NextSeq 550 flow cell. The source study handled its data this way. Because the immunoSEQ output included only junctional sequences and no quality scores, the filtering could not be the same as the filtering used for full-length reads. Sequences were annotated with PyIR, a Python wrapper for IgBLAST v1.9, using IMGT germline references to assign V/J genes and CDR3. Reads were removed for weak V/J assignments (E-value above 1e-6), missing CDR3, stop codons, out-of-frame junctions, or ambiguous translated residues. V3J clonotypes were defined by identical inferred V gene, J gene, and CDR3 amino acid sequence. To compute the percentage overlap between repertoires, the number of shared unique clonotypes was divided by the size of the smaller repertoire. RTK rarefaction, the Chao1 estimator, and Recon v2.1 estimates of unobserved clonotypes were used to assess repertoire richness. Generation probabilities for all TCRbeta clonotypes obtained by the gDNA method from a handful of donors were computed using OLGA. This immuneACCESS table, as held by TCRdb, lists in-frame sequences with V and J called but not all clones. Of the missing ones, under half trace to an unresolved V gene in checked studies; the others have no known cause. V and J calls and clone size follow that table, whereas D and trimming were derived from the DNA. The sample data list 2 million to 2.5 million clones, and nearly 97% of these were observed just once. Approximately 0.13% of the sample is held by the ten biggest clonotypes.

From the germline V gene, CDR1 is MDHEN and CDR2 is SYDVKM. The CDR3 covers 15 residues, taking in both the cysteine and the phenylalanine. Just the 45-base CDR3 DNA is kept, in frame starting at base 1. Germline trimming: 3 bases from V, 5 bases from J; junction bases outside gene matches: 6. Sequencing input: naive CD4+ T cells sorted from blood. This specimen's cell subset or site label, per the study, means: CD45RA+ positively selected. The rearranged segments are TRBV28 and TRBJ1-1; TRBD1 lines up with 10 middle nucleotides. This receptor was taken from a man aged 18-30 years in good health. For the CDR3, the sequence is CASSLRGQGWTEAFF. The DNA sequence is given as TGTGCCAGCAGTTTGAGGGGACAGGGGTGGACTGAAGCTTTCTTT.